Below, 28 T cell receptor beta chains from the same sample are listed, as sequenced in a study of cytomegalovirus exposure and HLA in healthy donors. Here immunoSEQ multiplex PCR was the method, and the copy in TCRdb shows in-frame clones only, minus some. Here the sample spans roughly 90,000 clones, about 85% being singletons. Sequencing used PBMCs. These receptors originate from a young man in good health and CMV-seropositive.

The chain recombines TRBV30 with TRBJ1-2; unclear D gene. The V end lost 1 base, the J end lost 8 bases, and 8 bases lay between the germline ends. The germline CDR1 and CDR2 sequences are GTSNPN and SVGIG (reference sequence). The CDR3 loop spans 11 amino acids. The CDR3 DNA reads TGTGCCTGGAGTGGGAGTGGGGGCTACACCTTC. Translating gives CAWSGSGGYTF.

This clone occurred once. The chain recombines TRBV28 with TRBJ1-1; TRBD1 aligns across 10 bases. The length of the CDR3 is 16 residues. Germline V gene sequence: CDR1 MDHEN, CDR2 SYDVKM. The trim removed 2 bases at V and 6 bases at J, leaving 9 bases unmatched. The CDR3 nucleotides read TGTGCCAGCAGTTTACTGACAGGGGGCTTTTTGGCTGAAGCTTTCTTT. This codes for CASSLLTGGFLAEAFF.

The chain carries TRBV5-1 and TRBJ1-2; no reliable D call. Trimming removed 1 base from V and 3 bases from J, with 10 bases in between. Germline CDR1 SGHRS, CDR2 YFSETQ. The CDR3 loop spans 14 amino acids. This CDR3 is CASSLLSQDYGYTF. The CDR3 bases are TGCGCCAGCAGCTTGTTGAGTCAGGACTATGGCTACACCTTC.

The rearrangement joins TRBV9 to TRBJ1-1; D is ambiguous. CDR1 and CDR2 from the germline V gene are SGDLS and YYNGEE. Trimming took off 1 base at V and 7 bases at J, with 11 bases between the two ends. The CDR3 is 13 amino acids. CDR3 amino acids: CASSVYERSEAFF. In DNA, the CDR3 is TGTGCCAGCAGCGTATATGAAAGGAGTGAAGCTTTCTTT. The full variable domain, rest sourced from reference TRBV9 and TRBJ1-1, is DSGVTQTPKHLITATGQRVTLRCSPRSGDLSVYWYQQSLDQGLQFLIQYYNGEERAKGNILERFSAQQFPDLHSELNLSSLELGDSALYFCASSVYERSEAFFGQGTRLTVV.

This sequence joins TRBV11-2 and TRBJ2-5; D might be TRBD1 (6 bases). Trimming took off 0 bases at V and 0 bases at J, with 14 bases between the two ends. CDR1 and CDR2 (germline): SGHAT, FQNNGV. This CDR3 has 17 amino acids. The CDR3 coding sequence is TGTGCCAGCAGCTTAGAAGGGGGAACACGGTACCAAGAGACCCAGTACTTC. It translates to CASSLEGGTRYQETQYF. The full variable domain, its missing parts supplied by reference TRBV11-2 and TRBJ2-5, is EAGVAQSPRYKIIEKRQSVAFWCNPISGHATLYWYQQILGQGPKLLIQFQNNGVVDDSQLPKDRFSAERLKGVDSTLKIQPAKLEDSAVYLCASSLEGGTRYQETQYFGPGTRLLVL.

The V call is TRBV7-8, the J call TRBJ2-1; 11 bases line up with TRBD2. J was trimmed by 4 bases and V by 5 bases; bases with no gene match: 7. Germline values: CDR1 SGHVS, CDR2 FQNEAQ. The CDR3 is made up of 16 amino acids. CDR3 in DNA: TGTGCCAGCAGCCCAGGGACTAGCGGCCAATACAATGAGCAGTTCTTC. Amino acid sequence: CASSPGTSGQYNEQFF.

The rearrangement uses TRBV14 and TRBJ2-1, with a weak D call TRBD2 (5 bases). The CDR3 sequence is 13 residues long. V was trimmed by 1 base and J by 8 bases, leaving 9 bases between them. Germline V lookup: CDR1 SGHDN, CDR2 FVKESK. CDR3 coding DNA: TGTGCCAGCAGCCAAGCTGCCGGGGATGAGCAGTTCTTC. Its translation is CASSQAAGDEQFF. Complete variable domain (other parts from reference TRBV14 and TRBJ2-1): EAGVTQFPSHSVIEKGQTVTLRCDPISGHDNLYWYRRVMGKEIKFLLHFVKESKQDESGMPNNRFLAERTGGTYSTLKVQPAELEDSGVYFCASSQAAGDEQFFGPGTRLTVL.

The CDR3 reads CSVGRPTWDEQFF. CDR3 coding DNA: TGCAGCGTTGGGAGGCCCACGTGGGATGAGCAGTTCTTC. The V and J genes are TRBV29-1 and TRBJ2-1, with TRBD2 as a possible D gene (5 bases). The length of the CDR3 is 13 residues. V lost 4 bases and J lost 8, with 15 bases in between. Germline CDR1 is SQVTM and CDR2 is ANQGSEA.

This chain links TRBV7-8 with TRBJ2-1; TRBD1 might be the D (6 bases). Germline V gene sequence: CDR1 SGHVS, CDR2 FQNEAQ. The CDR3 consists of 16 residues. Trimming cost V 1 base and J 6 bases, with 16 bases left between them. Here the CDR3 DNA reads TGTGCCAGCAGCTTAGTTTTTTTCGGACAGAGCAATGAGCAGTTCTTC. Residues: CASSLVFFGQSNEQFF.

The chain employs TRBV29-1 and TRBJ2-1; D unresolved. Germline V lookup: CDR1 SQVTM, CDR2 ANQGSEA. Deletions cut 4 bases from V and 5 bases from J, with 9 bases between. CDR3 size: 12 residues. CDR3 coding DNA: TGCAGCGTTGGCGCCATCCACAATGAGCAGTTCTTC. It encodes CSVGAIHNEQFF.

J is TRBJ2-5 and V is TRBV30, with 7 bases fitting TRBD2. The CDR3 spans 14 residues. Germline V gene lookup returns CDR1 GTSNPN and CDR2 SVGIG (reference sequence). V shed 0 bases and J 1 base; nucleotides not matched to a gene: 2. CDR3 DNA: TGTGCCTGGAGTGTCGGCGGGAGCCAAGAGACCCAGTACTTC. It translates to CAWSVGGSQETQYF.

The chain links TRBV5-4 to TRBJ2-7; D is undetermined. The length of the CDR3 is 14 residues. The germline V and J ends were trimmed by 2 bases and 0 bases, with 9 bases remaining between them. CDR1 and CDR2 (germline): SGHNT, YYREEE (reference sequence). The CDR3 region has the DNA TGTGCCAGCAGCTTAGGCGGCAACTCCTACGAGCAGTACGTC. It is translated as CASSLGGNSYEQYV.

This CDR3 reads CSALAFTDTQYF. The CDR3 nucleotides are TGCAGCGCCCTAGCGTTCACAGATACGCAGTATTTT. V and J are TRBV29-1 and TRBJ2-3, with D tentatively TRBD2 (6 bases). Deletions cut 7 bases from V and 2 bases from J, with 10 bases between. Germline V lookup: CDR1 SQVTM, CDR2 ANQGSEA. This CDR3 is 12 amino acids long.

Ten or more counts support this clone. The gene calls are TRBV6-4 and TRBJ2-6; D gene ambiguous. With 3 bases removed from V and 2 bases from J, the gap between germline ends came to 11 bases. CDR3 length: 16 residues. CDR1 is MRHNA, CDR2 SNTAGT, per germline. CDR3 loop: CASSESPEAGANVLTF. In nucleotides, the CDR3 is TGTGCCAGCAGTGAGTCCCCAGAAGCTGGGGCCAACGTCCTGACTTTC.

This chain uses TRBV4-1 with TRBJ1-5; D unresolved. CDR1 and CDR2 from the germline V gene are MGHRA and YSYEKL. The CDR3 sequence is 13 residues long. V lost 4 bases and J 2 bases, leaving 6 bases between the germline ends. CDR3 loop: CASSRAGNQPQHF. The CDR3 bases are TGCGCCAGCAGCCGAGCGGGCAATCAGCCCCAGCATTTT.

The chain is built from TRBV28 and TRBJ1-5; TRBD1 is a possible D gene (6 bases). The CDR3 runs 16 residues. V shed 7 bases and J shed 3 bases, with 19 bases lying between them. CDR1 and CDR2 from the germline V gene are MDHEN and SYDVKM. CDR3: CASTPGDGRVNQPQHF. The CDR3 nucleotides read TGTGCCAGCACCCCAGGGGACGGACGAGTCAATCAGCCCCAGCATTTT.

The rearrangement joins TRBV5-5 to TRBJ1-5, with D perhaps TRBD1 (6 bases). The CDR3 length is 14 residues. Germline values: CDR1 SGHKS, CDR2 YYEKEE (reference sequence). V was cut by 4 bases and J by 2 bases, with 10 bases left in between. CDR3 in DNA: TGTGCCAGCAGCCCGACAGGACGCAATCAGCCCCAGCATTTT. It yields the protein CASSPTGRNQPQHF.

This chain links TRBV2 with TRBJ1-5; TRBD1 might be the D (6 bases). Germline assignment: CDR1 SNHLY and CDR2 FYNNEI. The CDR3 has 15 residues. V was clipped by 0 bases and J by 5 bases, with 11 bases between them. The DNA for the CDR3 is TGTGCCAGCAGTGAAGCCACAGGGACCGATCAGCCCCAGCATTTT. It is translated as CASSEATGTDQPQHF.

The genes are TRBV5-1 and TRBJ2-3, with 10 nucleotides matching TRBD1. With V trimmed by 4 bases and J by 6 bases, 8 bases remained unmatched. This CDR3 region has 15 residues. Germline V gene lookup returns CDR1 SGHRS and CDR2 YFSETQ. For the CDR3, the DNA is TGCGCCAGCAGCCCCGGGACAGGGGTGTTGGATACGCAGTATTTT. Translating it yields CASSPGTGVLDTQYF. The full variable domain, its missing parts supplied by reference TRBV5-1 and TRBJ2-3, is KAGVTQTPRYLIKTRGQQVTLSCSPISGHRSVSWYQQTPGQGLQFLFEYFSETQRNKGNFPGRFSGRQFSNSRSEMNVSTLELGDSALYLCASSPGTGVLDTQYFGPGTRLTVL.

This chain uses TRBV5-1 with TRBJ2-7; 8 nucleotides align to TRBD2. The CDR3 runs to 17 residues. The J segment lost 2 bases and the V segment lost 4 bases, leaving 14 bases of the junction unmatched. Germline V lookup: CDR1 SGHRS, CDR2 YFSETQ. Here the CDR3 reads CASSRTATAGGAYEQYF. Here the CDR3 DNA reads TGCGCCAGCAGCCGGACCGCCACGGCGGGAGGAGCCTACGAGCAGTACTTC.

The chain combines TRBV28 with TRBJ1-5, with D unclear. Germline CDR1 reads MDHEN; CDR2 reads SYDVKM. Deletions cut 1 base from V and 4 bases from J, with 2 bases between. This CDR3 is 12 amino acids long. This chain's CDR3 is CASSLLNQPQHF. The CDR3 region has the DNA TGTGCCAGCAGTTTATTAAATCAGCCCCAGCATTTT.

V usage is TRBV5-1 and J usage is TRBJ1-1, with D unclear. This CDR3 has 13 amino acids. The V end lost 0 bases, the J end lost 4 bases, and 7 bases lay between the germline ends. Germline V gene lookup returns CDR1 SGHRS and CDR2 YFSETQ. CDR3 amino acids: CASSLDASTEAFF. The CDR3 DNA reads as TGCGCCAGCAGCTTGGATGCGAGCACTGAAGCTTTCTTT.

Only one count was recorded for this clone. The DNA of the CDR3 is TGCAGCGTTGATGGTACGGGGGGCGAACAGTACTTC. This sequence encodes CSVDGTGGEQYF. J is TRBJ2-7 and V is TRBV29-1; tentatively, D is TRBD2 (7 bases). The CDR3 sequence is 12 residues long. V was cut by 3 bases and J by 10 bases, with 16 bases left in between. Per the germline V gene, CDR1 is SQVTM and CDR2 is ANQGSEA.

The gene calls are TRBV6-6 and TRBJ2-7; D is possibly TRBD1 (5 bases). Germline CDR1 reads MNHNY; CDR2 reads SVGAGI (reference sequence). This CDR3 contains 13 residues. Trimming left V 0 bases short and J 5 bases short, with 8 bases between. The CDR3 is CASSYSRGHEQYV. The CDR3 bases are TGTGCCAGCAGTTACTCTAGGGGCCACGAGCAGTACGTC.

The chain couples TRBV4-1 to TRBJ2-1, with 10 bases that match TRBD2. Germline V gives CDR1 MGHRA, CDR2 YSYEKL. V dropped 3 bases and J dropped 8; count of bases not matched to a gene: 16. The length of the CDR3 is 18 residues. The CDR3 DNA reads as TGCGCCAGCAGCCATAGACAGACGAGCGGGAGGGCTTATCATGAGCAGTTCTTC. It translates to CASSHRQTSGRAYHEQFF.

The rearrangement links TRBV7-9 to TRBJ2-5; the D gene is possibly TRBD1 (6 bases). With 5 bases removed from V and 3 bases from J, the gap between germline ends came to 13 bases. This CDR3 contains 14 residues. The germline V gene has CDR1 SEHNR and CDR2 FQNEAQ (reference sequence). The CDR3 loop reads CASSLQGWEETQYF. The DNA for the CDR3 is TGTGCCAGCAGCCTACAGGGTTGGGAAGAGACCCAGTACTTC.

The J gene is TRBJ2-2, the V gene TRBV2, with a weak D call TRBD1 (6 bases). In germline, CDR1 is SNHLY, CDR2 FYNNEI. Trimming took 2 bases from V and 6 from J, leaving 10 bases between them. CDR3 length equals 14 residues. The CDR3 here is CASSESRQAGELFF. The CDR3 nucleotides read TGTGCCAGCAGTGAATCCCGACAGGCCGGGGAGCTGTTTTTT.

This clone showed up just once. The V gene is TRBV10-2, the J gene TRBJ2-7; D not resolved. Looked up from germline, CDR1 is WSHSY and CDR2 is SAAADI. Trimming took off 5 bases at V and 2 bases at J, with 10 bases between the two ends. The CDR3 consists of 13 residues. The CDR3 region is CASSSSNTYEQYF. CDR3 DNA: TGCGCCAGCAGTAGTAGTAATACCTACGAGCAGTACTTC.